A selection of T cell receptor beta chains follows, all from one sample in a study of T cells in Graves' hyperthyroidism and ophthalmopathy. In TCRdb, the multiplex PCR reads were re-called with MiXCR into one record per CDR3 protein. The data show about 640,000 distinct CDR3 sequences, roughly 20% seen once. The sequencing sample was made of blood. These receptors were taken from a man between 25 and 39 years old with Graves' ophthalmopathy. CDR3s leave out the opening cysteine and the closing phenylalanine or tryptophan. Size is stated for part of the rows, as once, few or many counts, or as a class when the clone is expanded.

>TRBJ2-6|TRBV10-3|few
AARPGQGLSGANVLT
>TRBJ2-7|TRBV28|-
ASSFNGYEQY
>TRBJ2-3|TRBV7-9|-
AIPPRLAGDTQY
>TRBJ2-1|TRBV3-1|few
ASSQDIAGTYNEQF
>TRBJ2-3|TRBV3-1|few
ASSRLMLSSDTQY
>TRBJ2-7|TRBV2|many
ASSEEVAGSYEQY
>TRBJ1-1|TRBV29-1|-
SVESERGTEAF
>TRBJ2-3|TRBV6-1|few
ASSYLGADTQY
>TRBJ2-1|TRBV7-2|many
ASSSRVSYNEQF
>TRBJ1-2|TRBV3-1|few
ASSQDGLYGYT
>TRBJ2-1|TRBV18|many
ASSPTSGGYNEQF
>TRBJ2-7|TRBV27|-
ASSFTRGRAHEQY
>TRBJ2-1|TRBV18|-
ASHDSIYRDNNEQF
>TRBJ2-1|TRBV7-8|many
ASSRTSGDNEQF
>TRBJ2-1|TRBV14|-
ASGRSGKSGNEQF
>TRBJ1-3|TRBV27|-
ASSPRVWDDVSGNTIY
>TRBJ2-1|TRBV7-2|-
ASSTSGTSSYNEQF
>TRBJ1-1|TRBV5-4|few
ASSREAEAF
>TRBJ2-7|TRBV20-1|few
SARDPRGSYEQY
>TRBJ2-7|TRBV6-1|few
ASSLGLLSYEQY
>TRBJ2-2|TRBV20-1|few
SATGQGFTGELF
>TRBJ2-4|TRBV12-3/TRBV12-4|few
ASSPAGTSVGIQY
>TRBJ2-5|TRBV12-3/TRBV12-4|many
ASSFLPAGEQETQY
>TRBJ2-7|TRBV30|-
AWGRGVSYEQY
>TRBJ2-2|TRBV5-1|few
ASSRGQADTGELF
>TRBJ2-1|TRBV6-1|many
ASRPGQEGWNEQF
>TRBJ2-5|TRBV6-1|-
ASSVVGAGTQY
>TRBJ2-7|TRBV5-4|-
ASSGRTSGVDEQY
>TRBJ2-1|TRBV9|few
ASSQGGGGSRVISEQF
>TRBJ1-3|TRBV20-1|-
SVSIGNTIY
>TRBJ2-7|TRBV7-3|many
ASTDGGAYSYEQY
>TRBJ2-2|TRBV11-1|many
ASSYPGNTGELF